Following are 23 T cell receptor beta chains from one sample sequenced in a study of T cells in Graves' hyperthyroidism and ophthalmopathy. Regions amplified from RNA transcripts were the TCR beta CDR3 regions. First-round RT-PCR targeting the TCR CDR3 was performed with the HTBI primer set. TCRdb called the multiplex PCR reads again in MiXCR, with one record for every CDR3 protein. The sample has hundreds of thousands of distinct CDR3 sequences, about 14% seen once. Sequencing was carried out using blood. The receptors here all came from a woman aged 50 to 60 with Graves' ophthalmopathy.

This clonotype was detected ten times or more. The J gene is TRBJ2-5, the V gene TRBV4-2; the match to TRBD2 covers 9 bases. The CDR3 has 16 amino acids. V lost 1 base, J lost 5 bases, and 8 bases stayed unmatched. Per germline, CDR1 LGHNA and CDR2 YNFKEQ. The CDR3 DNA sequence: TGTGCCAGCAGCCAAGGGCTAGCGGGGCTCGAGGAGACCCAGTACTTC. Translated: CASSQGLAGLEETQYF.

A few counts support this clonotype. The chain carries TRBV7-9 and TRBJ2-2; 7 bases are shared with TRBD2. J lost 3 bases, V lost 4 bases, and 14 bases had no gene match. Germline V gene data show CDR1 as SEHNR and CDR2 as FQNEAQ (reference sequence). The CDR3 totals 18 residues. The DNA for the CDR3 is TGTGCCAGCAGCTCCAGACGGGACCTTCGGGGGGACACCGGGGAGCTGTTTTTT. Residues: CASSSRRDLRGDTGELFF.

This chain links TRBV24-1 with TRBJ1-2; D is undetermined. Per the germline V gene, CDR1 is KGHDR and CDR2 is SFDVKD. The V and J ends lost 3 bases and 8 bases respectively, with 12 bases between them. The CDR3 totals 13 residues. This chain's CDR3 is CATSDVTALGYTF. In nucleotides, the CDR3 is TGTGCCACCAGTGATGTTACCGCGCTGGGCTACACCTTC.

At least ten counts were recorded for this clonotype. The CDR3 loop is CASSLGLLGSYNEQFF. DNA of the CDR3: TGCGCCAGCAGCTTGGGTCTGCTGGGGTCCTACAATGAGCAGTTCTTC. The chain combines TRBV5-1 with TRBJ2-1; no reliable D call. Per the germline V gene, CDR1 is SGHRS and CDR2 is YFSETQ. Trimming took 0 bases from V and 1 from J, leaving 11 bases between them. The CDR3 contains 16 residues.

Many counts were recorded for this clonotype. This chain connects TRBV12-3 or TRBV12-4 to TRBJ1-2; D is undetermined. The germline V and J ends were trimmed by 1 base and 4 bases, with 7 bases remaining between them. This CDR3 spans 13 amino acids. In DNA, the CDR3 is TGTGCCAGCAGTTTAGGGCCCATCTATGGCTACACCTTC. This encodes CASSLGPIYGYTF.

This clonotype was counted ten times or more. The V and J genes are TRBV2 and TRBJ2-7; TRBD2 matches 12 bases. The germline V gene has CDR1 SNHLY and CDR2 FYNNEI. After removal of 6 bases from V and 6 bases from J, the junction contained 9 bases not matched to a gene. The CDR3 consists of 15 residues. The DNA of the CDR3 is TGTGCCAGCAGGCTGACTAGCGGGAGTTCAGGCGAGCAGTACTTC. Amino acids: CASRLTSGSSGEQYF.

This clonotype was detected many times. V usage is TRBV15 and J usage is TRBJ2-5; no reliable D call. V lost 4 bases and J lost 3, with 9 bases in between. Germline assignment: CDR1 LNHNV and CDR2 YYDKDF (reference sequence). The CDR3 loop spans 13 amino acids. In DNA, the CDR3 is TGTGCCACCAGCAAGGGCGATAAAGAGACCCAGTACTTC. Its protein is CATSKGDKETQYF.

This clonotype was found a few times. The rearrangement uses TRBV28 and TRBJ1-5, with D hard to call. CDR1 is MDHEN, CDR2 SYDVKM, per germline. CDR3 length equals 12 residues. Trimming stripped 3 bases from V and 3 bases from J, with 3 bases between. CDR3 nucleotide sequence: TGTGCCAGCAGTTTCGCCAATCAGCCCCAGCATTTT. This codes for CASSFANQPQHF.

This clonotype was seen repeatedly, ten times or more. The chain recombines TRBV18 with TRBJ1-4; D is possibly TRBD1 (5 bases). This CDR3 is built from 14 residues. The germline CDR1 and CDR2 sequences are KGHSH and LQKENI. V was cut by 6 bases and J by 4 bases, with 12 bases left in between. CDR3 loop: CASSQQAFNEKLFF. In DNA form, the CDR3 reads TGTGCCAGCTCTCAACAGGCTTTTAATGAAAAACTGTTTTTT.

This clonotype was detected ten times or more. The germline gene is not matched at one end of the junction; a read error may be the cause. The chain couples TRBV7-3 to TRBJ2-1; 9 nucleotides align to TRBD2. Germline loops: CDR1 SGHTA, CDR2 FQGTGA. This CDR3 spans 15 amino acids. CDR3 coding DNA: TGTGCCAGCAGCGTAACCGGGACTAGCTCCAATGAGCAGTTCTTC. Translating it yields CASSVTGTSSNEQFF.

This clonotype appeared a few times. The chain is built from TRBV6-4 and TRBJ2-1; 7 positions agree with TRBD2. CDR1 is MRHNA, CDR2 SNTAGT, per germline. After removal of 8 bases from V and 2 bases from J, the junction contained 6 bases not matched to a gene. This CDR3 comprises 14 residues. As DNA, the CDR3 is TGTGCCAGCGGCGCGGGAGTTCCCTACAATGAGCAGTTCTTC. Its translation: CASGAGVPYNEQFF.

In its sample, this clonotype was seen a few times. The gene calls are TRBV7-9 and TRBJ2-5; either TRBD1 or TRBD2 may fit D (5 bases each). Germline CDR1 SEHNR, CDR2 FQNEAQ (reference sequence). Deletions cut 4 bases from V and 2 bases from J, with 14 bases between. The CDR3 has 15 residues. The CDR3 DNA is TGTGCCAGCAGCTCGTGGGACGCCATACAAGAGACCCAGTACTTC. Amino acids: CASSSWDAIQETQYF.

This clonotype was observed at least ten times. The V and J genes are TRBV11-3 and TRBJ2-2; 7 bases align to TRBD1. Germline V gives CDR1 SGHNT, CDR2 YENEEA. This CDR3 has 15 amino acids. The V segment lost 5 bases and the J segment 0 bases; nucleotides outside the gene matches: 3. CDR3 sequence (DNA): TGTGCCAGCAGCACAGGGGCTACGAACACCGGGGAGCTGTTTTTT. Protein product: CASSTGATNTGELFF.

The chain carries TRBV4-1 and TRBJ2-3, with a weak D call TRBD2 (5 bases). The CDR3 contains 16 residues. Germline V CDR1 and CDR2: MGHRA, YSYEKL. V was clipped by 2 bases and J by 1 base, with 13 bases between them. DNA for the CDR3: TGCGCCAGCAGCCAACTGGTCCTCGGGGGCACAGATACGCAGTATTTT. As protein: CASSQLVLGGTDTQYF.

The genes are TRBV19 and TRBJ1-1; no reliable D call. This CDR3 is 14 amino acids long. The germline V and J ends were trimmed by 7 bases and 1 base, with 13 bases remaining between them. The germline CDR1 and CDR2 sequences are LNHDA and SQIVND (reference sequence). CDR3 coding DNA: TGTGCCAGTACTAATCCCAGCAAGAACACTGAAGCTTTCTTT. It specifies CASTNPSKNTEAFF.

This clonotype was observed at least ten times. The chain couples TRBV11-2 to TRBJ2-7; TRBD2 agrees at 10 bases. Germline V lookup: CDR1 SGHAT, CDR2 FQNNGV. The J segment lost 3 bases and the V segment lost 2 bases, leaving 4 bases of the junction unmatched. The length of the CDR3 is 15 residues. The CDR3 bases are TGTGCCAGCAGCTTATCGTGGACTAGCGGCTACGAGCAGTACTTC. Translating it yields CASSLSWTSGYEQYF.

This clonotype was recorded many times. This chain connects TRBV7-9 to TRBJ2-1; 10 bases match TRBD2. V dropped 4 bases and J dropped 7; count of bases not matched to a gene: 7. CDR3 length equals 15 residues. Germline V lookup: CDR1 SEHNR, CDR2 FQNEAQ (reference sequence). In nucleotides, the CDR3 is TGTGCCAGCAGCTCCACTAGCGGGATGGGTAATGAGCAGTTCTTC. Its translation is CASSSTSGMGNEQFF. Looking up the rest from reference TRBV7-9 and TRBJ2-1 gives the full variable domain: DTGVSQNPRHKITKRGQNVTFRCDPISEHNRLYWYRQTLGQGPEFLTYFQNEAQLEKSRLLSDRFSAERPKGSFSTLEIQRTEQGDSAMYLCASSSTSGMGNEQFFGPGTRLTVL.

This chain links TRBV12-3 or TRBV12-4 with TRBJ2-2; D perhaps matches TRBD2 (6 bases). The CDR3 totals 15 residues. V gave up 3 bases and J gave up 4 bases, with 12 bases separating them. Written as DNA, the CDR3 is TGTGCCAGCAGTTTTGTTCAGGAGGGCACCGGGGAGCTGTTTTTT. Amino acid sequence: CASSFVQEGTGELFF.

This clonotype has a count of ten or more. V is TRBV7-3 and J is TRBJ2-5; unclear D gene. This CDR3 comprises 14 residues. Germline V lookup: CDR1 SGHTA, CDR2 FQGTGA. The V end lost 2 bases, the J end lost 4 bases, and 11 bases lay between the germline ends. The CDR3 region is CASSLAPTGETQYF. In nucleotides, the CDR3 is TGTGCCAGCAGCTTAGCCCCCACGGGAGAGACCCAGTACTTC.

This clonotype was observed at least ten times. V gene TRBV15 combines with J gene TRBJ2-7, with 11 bases aligning to TRBD1. V lost 0 bases and J lost 3; bases outside the gene matches: 7. This CDR3 spans 17 amino acids. The germline CDR1 and CDR2 sequences are LNHNV and YYDKDF (reference sequence). The CDR3 region is CATSRDGTGGFSYEQYF. CDR3 coding DNA: TGTGCCACCAGCAGAGACGGGACAGGGGGTTTTAGCTACGAGCAGTACTTC. The entire variable domain, with the rest obtained from reference TRBV15 and TRBJ2-7, is as follows: DAMVIQNPRYQVTQFGKPVTLSCSQTLNHNVMYWYQQKSSQAPKLLFHYYDKDFNNEADTPDNFQSRRPNTSFCFLDIRSPGLGDTAMYLCATSRDGTGGFSYEQYFGPGTRLTVT.

This clonotype was observed at least ten times. The gene calls are TRBV28 and TRBJ2-1, with 12 bases fitting TRBD1. CDR1 and CDR2 from the germline V gene are MDHEN and SYDVKM. V shed 5 bases and J 10 bases; nucleotides not matched to a gene: 6. The CDR3 has 14 amino acids. The CDR3 reads CASSPGQGAGEQFF. The CDR3 nucleotides are TGTGCCAGCAGTCCGGGACAGGGGGCGGGCGAGCAGTTCTTC.

The gene calls are TRBV18 and TRBJ1-2; the match to TRBD1 covers 9 bases. Trimming at V came to 3 bases and at J to 8 bases, leaving 7 bases not matched to a gene. CDR3 length: 14 amino acids. The germline V gene has CDR1 KGHSH and CDR2 LQKENI. The DNA of the CDR3 is TGTGCCAGCTCACCGATACAGGGGGCGGGCGGCTACACCTTC. Its translation is CASSPIQGAGGYTF.

The rearrangement joins TRBV29-1 to TRBJ1-1, with D perhaps matching TRBD1 (6 bases). The CDR3 is made up of 10 amino acids. Looked up from germline, CDR1 is SQVTM and CDR2 is ANQGSEA. V shed 6 bases and J shed 8 bases, with 10 bases lying between them. DNA of the CDR3: TGCAGCGTGGACAGCGGGGAAGCTTTCTTT. Its translation: CSVDSGEAFF.